These 14 T cell receptor beta chains were sequenced from one sample in a study of CD8 T cells in Susac syndrome. Random hexamers were used to reverse transcribe the RNA input (roughly 0.5 to 1 ug). TCRdb called the immunoSEQ multiplex PCR reads again in MiXCR, with one record for every CDR3 protein. This sample yields roughly 150,000 distinct CDR3 sequences, of which around 93% are seen a single time; just over 0.13% belongs to the top ten. The sample consisted of CD4+ T cells from PBMCs. The receptors derive from a human donor in good health.

The chain combines TRBV20-1 with TRBJ1-1, with D hard to call. CDR1 and CDR2 (germline): DFQATT, SNEGSKA (reference sequence). The CDR3 loop spans 11 amino acids. This CDR3 reads CTPAMNTEAFF. DNA of the CDR3: TGCACCCCGGCTATGAACACTGAAGCTTTCTTT.

In its sample, this clonotype was seen once. The genes are TRBV5-6 and TRBJ2-2; D is possibly TRBD2 (6 bases). The V gene lost 2 bases and the J gene lost 3 bases, with 8 bases spanning the gap. Germline CDR1 reads SGHDT; CDR2 reads YYEEEE. The CDR3 runs 14 residues. CDR3 protein: CASSFGDYTGELFF. Here the CDR3 DNA reads TGTGCCAGCAGCTTCGGGGACTACACCGGGGAGCTGTTTTTT.

This clonotype was observed once. The genes are TRBV6-5 and TRBJ1-6; D gene unclear. From germline, CDR1 is MNHEY and CDR2 SVGAGI. V lost 0 bases to trimming and J lost 8 bases, with 8 bases between them. The CDR3 runs to 14 residues. CDR3 in amino acids: CASSYSPGDSPLHF. The CDR3 coding sequence is TGTGCCAGCAGTTACTCCCCCGGGGATTCACCCCTCCACTTT.

The gene calls are TRBV6-5 and TRBJ1-5; a possible D gene is TRBD1 (5 bases). Germline values: CDR1 MNHEY, CDR2 SVGAGI. V dropped 3 bases and J dropped 3 bases, with 12 bases sitting between them. The CDR3 has 15 residues. CDR3 in DNA: TGTGCCAGCAGTTATGCGGCAGGGTACAATCAGCCCCAGCATTTT. It codes for CASSYAAGYNQPQHF.

The CDR3 sequence is CASGFDGPGEQYF. CDR3 in DNA: TGTGCCAGCGGGTTTGACGGGCCCGGTGAGCAGTACTTC. J is TRBJ2-7 and V is TRBV2; D gene unclear. Germline V gene lookup returns CDR1 SNHLY and CDR2 FYNNEI. Trimming left V 8 bases short and J 7 bases short, with 18 bases between. The CDR3 contains 13 residues.

The V and J genes are TRBV5-4 and TRBJ1-2, with 7 bases aligning to TRBD1. This CDR3 contains 16 residues. V lost 3 bases, J lost 2 bases, and 10 bases stayed unmatched. Germline lookup yields CDR1 SGHNT and CDR2 YYREEE (reference sequence). Here the CDR3 reads CASSSALTGLNYGYTF. CDR3 DNA: TGTGCCAGCAGCTCAGCCTTGACAGGGCTCAACTATGGCTACACCTTC.

The V and J genes are TRBV6-1 and TRBJ1-2; D is undetermined. Germline assignment: CDR1 MNHNS and CDR2 SASEGT. The CDR3 has 13 amino acids. V was clipped by 0 bases and J by 7 bases, with 9 bases between them. CDR3 DNA: TGTGCCAGCAGTGAAGCGAGGCGTTTTGGCTACACCTTC. As protein: CASSEARRFGYTF.

This chain joins TRBV30 and TRBJ1-5; D unclear. Germline V CDR1 and CDR2: GTSNPN, SVGIG (reference sequence). The CDR3 totals 13 residues. V shed 2 bases and J shed 4 bases, with 9 bases lying between them. The CDR3 nucleotides read TGTGCCTGGAGTAGACGGGAAAATCAGCCCCAGCATTTT. This translates into CAWSRRENQPQHF.

The chain links TRBV7-9 to TRBJ2-7; D uncertain. The length of the CDR3 is 13 residues. Germline V gives CDR1 SEHNR, CDR2 FQNEAQ (reference sequence). V lost 3 bases and J 3 bases, leaving 9 bases between the germline ends. For the CDR3, the DNA is TGTGCCAGCAGCTTCGGTTTTCTCTACGAGCAGTACTTC. Encoded protein: CASSFGFLYEQYF. Combining the CDR3 with reference TRBV7-9 and TRBJ2-7 gives the whole variable domain DTGVSQNPRHKITKRGQNVTFRCDPISEHNRLYWYRQTLGQGPEFLTYFQNEAQLEKSRLLSDRFSAERPKGSFSTLEIQRTEQGDSAMYLCASSFGFLYEQYFGPGTRLTVT.

V gene TRBV7-9 combines with J gene TRBJ2-5; D not resolved. Germline CDR1 reads SEHNR; CDR2 reads FQNEAQ (reference sequence). Trimming pared 4 bases from V and 0 bases from J, leaving 3 bases between. The CDR3 covers 12 residues. The CDR3 bases are TGTGCCAGCAGCTCCTACCAAGAGACCCAGTACTTC. It specifies CASSSYQETQYF.

The chain has TRBV5-1 and TRBJ1-6; D ambiguous. Trimming cost V 4 bases and J 13 bases, with 6 bases left between them. The CDR3 runs 10 residues. The germline V gene encodes CDR1 SGHRS and CDR2 YFSETQ. This CDR3 is CASSRPPLHF. DNA of the CDR3: TGCGCCAGCAGCAGGCCCCCCCTCCACTTT.

This sequence joins TRBV2 and TRBJ1-5; no clear D gene. V was cut by 9 bases and J by 2 bases, with 11 bases left in between. The CDR3 is 13 residues long. CDR1 is SNHLY and CDR2 is FYNNEI in the germline V gene. The CDR3 protein is CASGGGRNQPQHF. CDR3 bases: TGTGCCAGTGGTGGAGGACGCAATCAGCCCCAGCATTTT.

V is TRBV7-3 and J is TRBJ2-7; D is possibly TRBD1 or TRBD2 (7 bases each). Trimming removed 5 bases at V and 6 bases at J, with 14 bases between. CDR1 is SGHTA and CDR2 is FQGTGA in the germline V gene. The CDR3 contains 13 residues. CDR3 bases: TGTGCCAGCAGCCCCCAGGGGGGGCTCGAGCAGTACTTC. Its translation: CASSPQGGLEQYF.

V and J are TRBV4-2 and TRBJ2-1; tentatively, D is TRBD1 (6 bases). This CDR3 is 16 amino acids long. V was cut by 3 bases and J by 2 bases, with 14 bases left in between. Germline V gene lookup returns CDR1 LGHNA and CDR2 YNFKEQ. The CDR3 reads CASSQENRAPYNEQFF. CDR3 bases: TGTGCCAGCAGCCAGGAGAACAGGGCGCCCTACAATGAGCAGTTCTTC.